This TCR beta chain was captured by sequencing in a study of long-term antiretroviral therapy in people with HIV. A v3.0 immunoSEQ assay was performed at survey level. TCRdb keeps only in-frame clones here, not all; method: immunoSEQ multiplex PCR. Of about 42,000 clones listed, approximately 86% are singletons. This CDR3 contains 17 residues. V shed 0 bases, J shed 1 base, and the junction held 8 bases outside the gene matches. Germline CDR1 is SGDLS and CDR2 is YYNGEE. Sample: unsorted PBMCs, taken 0.1 years before starting antiretroviral therapy. The chain is built from TRBV9 and TRBJ2-3; 7 bases align to TRBD2. This sequence originates from a woman between 45 and 65 years old with HIV. The CDR3 DNA reads TGTGCCAGCAGCGTAGACCCCCTAGCGGACCGCACAGATACGCAGTATTTT. Protein: CASSVDPLADRTDTQYF.